A selection of T cell receptor beta chains follows, all from one sample in a study of cytomegalovirus exposure and HLA in healthy donors. This table comes from immunoSEQ multiplex PCR, and its TCRdb copy is limited to in-frame clones, with some not included. Of about 150,000 clones detected, around three quarters appear once; the ten largest clones hold 1.5% to 2%. What was sequenced was PBMCs. Every receptor here comes from a man aged 40-49 years in good health and CMV-seronegative. CDR3s leave out the opening cysteine and the closing phenylalanine or tryptophan. The D gene is left open where the match is weak.

cdr3_length d_call j_call v_call cdr3_aa
15 TRBD1 TRBJ1-6 TRBV18 ASSQEASGTGNSPLH
14 . TRBJ2-3 TRBV6-6 ASSYLWGREEDTQY
13 TRBD1 TRBJ2-3 TRBV18 ASSLGQGGTDTQY
13 TRBD2 TRBJ2-3 TRBV28 ASSLERGRADTQY
12 TRBD1 TRBJ1-6 TRBV5-5 ASSFNRGNSPLH
12 . TRBJ2-2 TRBV11-1 ASMASWFTGELF
12 TRBD1 TRBJ2-7 TRBV25-1 ASSEYTGGNEQY
14 . TRBJ2-3 TRBV7-9 ASSDTDRRAPDTQY
13 TRBD2 TRBJ2-1 TRBV9 ASSQRGGHYNEQF
14 TRBD1 TRBJ2-2 TRBV9 ASSVNRGGNTGELF
12 . TRBJ2-7 TRBV6-5 ASSYRESSYEQY
12 . TRBJ2-2 TRBV6-1 ASSPETLTGELF
14 . TRBJ1-5 TRBV19 ASSIGAKGGNQPQH
14 . TRBJ2-6 TRBV25-1 ASSELEHSGANVLT
13 . TRBJ2-3 TRBV19 ASSQSGDPTDTQY
10 . TRBJ1-6 TRBV27 AQRDLNSPLH
13 TRBD1 TRBJ1-2 TRBV29-1 SVPGTGRSNYGYT
11 . TRBJ2-1 TRBV6-1 ASSATSPNEQF
13 TRBD1 TRBJ2-7 TRBV10-1 ASSEAGQGSDEQY
13 TRBD2 TRBJ2-1 TRBV6-5 ASSGTSGSYNEQF
10 . TRBJ2-7 TRBV7-4 ASSSTRYEQY
15 . TRBJ1-2 TRBV21-1 ASSKKGQGAKDYGYT
13 TRBD2 TRBJ2-5 TRBV7-6 ASSLTTGGQETQY
12 TRBD1 TRBJ1-2 TRBV30 AWTRTGELGGYT
13 TRBD2 TRBJ2-3 TRBV6-5 ASSYVAGGTDTQY
14 . TRBJ2-7 TRBV6-5 ASSYLATGRSYEQY
12 TRBD2 TRBJ2-7 TRBV6-4 ASSEIAGAGEQY
15 TRBD2 TRBJ2-7 TRBV4-1 ASSQEPVGRGGYEQY
12 . TRBJ2-2 TRBV28 ASKYQGNTGELF
10 . TRBJ2-2 TRBV11-2 ASSLLRGELF
11 TRBD2 TRBJ2-5 TRBV10-1 ASSLAGTETQY
12 . TRBJ2-3 TRBV6-1 ASQAGQPTDTQY
12 . TRBJ1-1 TRBV5-4 ASSLVSLNTEAF
10 . TRBJ1-1 TRBV19 ASSIGRTEAF
13 . TRBJ1-5 TRBV27 ASSLSAGFLGPQH
11 . TRBJ2-4 TRBV29-1 SVPDIAKNIQY
13 TRBD1 TRBJ1-1 TRBV18 ASSQETGPGTEAF
13 . TRBJ2-1 TRBV5-6 ASSPQLGTYNEQF
12 . TRBJ1-1 TRBV6-1 ASSEQPEGTEAF
16 TRBD1 TRBJ2-7 TRBV4-1 ASSQEAWAGTGTYEQY
10 TRBD1 TRBJ2-5 TRBV5-1 ASSNRGETQY
11 . TRBJ1-6 TRBV4-2 ASRDDGDSPLH
11 . TRBJ1-5 TRBV30 AWNSVVNQPQH
13 . TRBJ1-4 TRBV9 ASSSSGYRGEKLF
13 TRBD2 TRBJ2-7 TRBV19 ASSSLGLGNYEQY
11 TRBD1 TRBJ1-4 TRBV27 ASSDRVLEKLF
15 . TRBJ2-5 TRBV18 ASSQRGRGNPQETQY
11 . TRBJ1-2 TRBV30 AWSRDRDYGYT
11 . TRBJ1-2 TRBV19 ASSTDSNYGYT
14 . TRBJ2-5 TRBV6-6 ASTPTRGRELETQY
14 TRBD2 TRBJ2-3 TRBV13 ASSLLSLAGGDTQY
13 TRBD1 TRBJ1-1 TRBV19 ASSIDGTVATEAF
11 . TRBJ2-5 TRBV6-1 ASRAGLQETQY
13 . TRBJ2-2 TRBV10-1 ASSSSGDRTGELF